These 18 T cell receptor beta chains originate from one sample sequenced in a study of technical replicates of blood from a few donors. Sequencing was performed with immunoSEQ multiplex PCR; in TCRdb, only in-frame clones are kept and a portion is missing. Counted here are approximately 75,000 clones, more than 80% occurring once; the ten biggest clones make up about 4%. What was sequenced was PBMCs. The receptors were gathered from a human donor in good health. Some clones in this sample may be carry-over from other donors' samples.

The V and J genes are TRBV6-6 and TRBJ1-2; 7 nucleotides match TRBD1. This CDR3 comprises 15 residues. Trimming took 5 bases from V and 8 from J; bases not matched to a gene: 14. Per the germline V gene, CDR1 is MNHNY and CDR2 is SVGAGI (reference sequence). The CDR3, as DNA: TGTGCCAGCAGTGTCGGGACAGCCCTTATGGGCGGCTACACCTTC. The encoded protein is CASSVGTALMGGYTF.

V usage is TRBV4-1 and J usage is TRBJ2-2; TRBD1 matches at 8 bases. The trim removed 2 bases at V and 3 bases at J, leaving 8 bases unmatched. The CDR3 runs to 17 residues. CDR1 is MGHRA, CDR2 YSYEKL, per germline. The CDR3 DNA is TGCGCCAGCAGCCAATACCCAGGACAGGGAGACACCGGGGAGCTGTTTTTT. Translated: CASSQYPGQGDTGELFF.

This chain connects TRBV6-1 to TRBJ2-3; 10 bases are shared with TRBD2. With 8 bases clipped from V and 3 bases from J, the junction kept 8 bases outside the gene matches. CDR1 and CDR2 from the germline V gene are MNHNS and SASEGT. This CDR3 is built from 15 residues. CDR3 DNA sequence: TGTGCCAGCTGTCCCCTAGCGGGGGCGACAGATACGCAGTATTTT. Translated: CASCPLAGATDTQYF.

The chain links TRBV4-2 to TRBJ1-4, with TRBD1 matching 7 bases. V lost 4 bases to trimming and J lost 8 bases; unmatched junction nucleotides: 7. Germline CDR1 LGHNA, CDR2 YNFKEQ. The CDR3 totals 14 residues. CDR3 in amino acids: CASSPGQGVEKLFF. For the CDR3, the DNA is TGTGCCAGCAGCCCGGGCCAGGGGGTGGAAAAACTGTTTTTT.

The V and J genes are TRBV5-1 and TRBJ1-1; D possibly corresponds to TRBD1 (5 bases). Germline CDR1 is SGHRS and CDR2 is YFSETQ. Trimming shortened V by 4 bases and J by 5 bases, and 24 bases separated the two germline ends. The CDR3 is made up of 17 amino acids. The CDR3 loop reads CASSISPSRTGETEAFF. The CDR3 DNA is TGCGCCAGCAGCATCTCACCCAGCCGAACAGGCGAAACTGAAGCTTTCTTT. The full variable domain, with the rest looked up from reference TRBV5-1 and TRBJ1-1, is KAGVTQTPRYLIKTRGQQVTLSCSPISGHRSVSWYQQTPGQGLQFLFEYFSETQRNKGNFPGRFSGRQFSNSRSEMNVSTLELGDSALYLCASSISPSRTGETEAFFGQGTRLTVV.

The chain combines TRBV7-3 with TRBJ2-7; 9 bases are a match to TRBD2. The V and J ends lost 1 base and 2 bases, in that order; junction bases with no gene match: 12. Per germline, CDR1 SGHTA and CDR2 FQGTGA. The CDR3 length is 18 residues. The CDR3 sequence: CASSLMGRAGGSAYEQYF. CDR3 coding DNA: TGTGCCAGCAGCTTAATGGGCCGAGCGGGGGGTTCCGCCTACGAGCAGTACTTC.

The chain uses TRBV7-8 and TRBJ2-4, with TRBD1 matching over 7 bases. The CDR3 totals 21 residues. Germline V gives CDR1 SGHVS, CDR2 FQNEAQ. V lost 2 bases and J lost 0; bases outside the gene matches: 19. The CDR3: CASSLRDRTSLPRLAKNIQYF. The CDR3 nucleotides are TGTGCCAGCAGCTTACGGGACAGAACCTCGCTGCCCAGACTAGCCAAAAACATTCAGTACTTC.

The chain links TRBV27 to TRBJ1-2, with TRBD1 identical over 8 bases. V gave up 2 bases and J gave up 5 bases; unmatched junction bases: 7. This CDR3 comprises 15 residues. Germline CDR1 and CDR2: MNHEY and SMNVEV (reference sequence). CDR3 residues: CASSLSGQGWYGYTF. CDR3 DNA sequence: TGTGCCAGCAGTTTAAGCGGACAGGGATGGTATGGCTACACCTTC.

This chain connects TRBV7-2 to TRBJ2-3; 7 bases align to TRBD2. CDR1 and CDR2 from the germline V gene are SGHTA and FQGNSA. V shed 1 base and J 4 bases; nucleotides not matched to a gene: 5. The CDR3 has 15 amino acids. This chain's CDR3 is CASSLDLRGADTQYF. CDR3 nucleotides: TGTGCCAGCAGCTTAGACCTCCGGGGGGCAGATACGCAGTATTTT. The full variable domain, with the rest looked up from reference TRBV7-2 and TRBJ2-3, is GAGVSQSPSNKVTEKGKDVELRCDPISGHTALYWYRQSLGQGLEFLIYFQGNSAPDKSGLPSDRFSAERTGGSVSTLTIQRTQQEDSAVYLCASSLDLRGADTQYFGPGTRLTVL.

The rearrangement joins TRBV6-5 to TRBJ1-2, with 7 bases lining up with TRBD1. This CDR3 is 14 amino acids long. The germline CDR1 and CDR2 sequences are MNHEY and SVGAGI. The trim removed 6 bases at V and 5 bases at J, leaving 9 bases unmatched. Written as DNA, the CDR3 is TGTGCCAGCAGCTCAAGTCAACAGGGGTATGGCTACACCTTC. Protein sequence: CASSSSQQGYGYTF.

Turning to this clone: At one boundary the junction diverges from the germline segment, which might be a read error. In nucleotides, the CDR3 is TGTGCCAGCACGCCGTTTGCTGCGGTTCATTTT. This codes for CASTPFAAVHF. The chain links TRBV7-2 to TRBJ2-3; D remains unclear. CDR3 length: 11 amino acids. Germline CDR1 SGHTA, CDR2 FQGNSA.

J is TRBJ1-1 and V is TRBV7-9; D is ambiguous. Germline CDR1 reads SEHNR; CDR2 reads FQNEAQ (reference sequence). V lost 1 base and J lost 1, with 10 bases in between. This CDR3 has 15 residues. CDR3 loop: CASSLEEGANTEAFF. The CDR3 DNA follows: TGTGCCAGCAGCTTAGAGGAGGGAGCGAACACTGAAGCTTTCTTT. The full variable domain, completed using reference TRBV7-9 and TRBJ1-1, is DTGVSQNPRHKITKRGQNVTFRCDPISEHNRLYWYRQTLGQGPEFLTYFQNEAQLEKSRLLSDRFSAERPKGSFSTLEIQRTEQGDSAMYLCASSLEEGANTEAFFGQGTRLTVV.

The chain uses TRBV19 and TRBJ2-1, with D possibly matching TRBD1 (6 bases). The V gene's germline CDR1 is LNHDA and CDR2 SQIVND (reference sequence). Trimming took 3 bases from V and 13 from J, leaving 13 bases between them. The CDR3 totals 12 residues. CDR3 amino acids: CASSIQQGQQFF. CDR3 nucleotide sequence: TGTGCCAGTAGTATCCAACAGGGACAACAGTTCTTC.

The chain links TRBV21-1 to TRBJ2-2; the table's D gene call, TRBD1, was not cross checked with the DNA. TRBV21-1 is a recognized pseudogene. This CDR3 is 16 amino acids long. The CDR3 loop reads CASSKGDRGNTGELFF. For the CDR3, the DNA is TGTGCCAGCAGCAAAGGGGACAGGGGGAACACCGGGGAGCTGTTTTTT.

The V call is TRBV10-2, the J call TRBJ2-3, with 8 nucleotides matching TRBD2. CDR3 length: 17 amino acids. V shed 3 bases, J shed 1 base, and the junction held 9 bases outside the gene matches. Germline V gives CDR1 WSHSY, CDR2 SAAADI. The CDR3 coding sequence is TGCGCCAGCAGTGAAACGGGGGGGGCTTGGGGCACAGATACGCAGTATTTT. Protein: CASSETGGAWGTDTQYF.

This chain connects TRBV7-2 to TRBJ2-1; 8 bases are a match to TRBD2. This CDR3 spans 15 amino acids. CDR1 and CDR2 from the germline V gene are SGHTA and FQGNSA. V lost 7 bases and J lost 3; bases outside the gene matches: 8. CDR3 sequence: CASNSPSGHYNEQFF. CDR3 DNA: TGTGCCAGCAACTCACCTAGCGGGCACTACAATGAGCAGTTCTTC.

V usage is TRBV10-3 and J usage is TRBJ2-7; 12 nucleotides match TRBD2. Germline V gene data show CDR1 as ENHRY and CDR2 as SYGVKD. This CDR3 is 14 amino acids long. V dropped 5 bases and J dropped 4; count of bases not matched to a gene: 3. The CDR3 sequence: CAISPGTSGYEQYF. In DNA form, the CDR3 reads TGTGCCATCAGTCCCGGGACTAGCGGGTACGAGCAGTACTTC.

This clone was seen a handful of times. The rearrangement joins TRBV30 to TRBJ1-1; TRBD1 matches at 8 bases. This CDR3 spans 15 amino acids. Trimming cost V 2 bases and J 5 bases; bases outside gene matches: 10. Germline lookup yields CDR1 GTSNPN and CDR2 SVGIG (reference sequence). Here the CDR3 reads CAWSLPDRADTEAFF. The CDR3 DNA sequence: TGTGCCTGGAGTCTCCCGGACAGGGCGGATACTGAAGCTTTCTTT. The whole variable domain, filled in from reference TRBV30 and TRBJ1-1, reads SQTIHQWPATLVQPVGSPLSLECTVEGTSNPNLYWYRQAAGRGLQLLFYSVGIGQISSEVPQNLSASRPQDRQFILSSKKLLLSDSGFYLCAWSLPDRADTEAFFGQGTRLTVV.